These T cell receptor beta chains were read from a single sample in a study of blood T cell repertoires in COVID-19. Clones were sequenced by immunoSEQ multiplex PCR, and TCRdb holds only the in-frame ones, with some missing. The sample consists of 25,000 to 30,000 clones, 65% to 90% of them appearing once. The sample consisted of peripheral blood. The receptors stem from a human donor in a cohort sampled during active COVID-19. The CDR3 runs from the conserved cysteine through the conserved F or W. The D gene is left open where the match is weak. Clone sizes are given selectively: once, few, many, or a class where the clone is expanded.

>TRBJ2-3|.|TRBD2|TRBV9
TGTGCCAGCAGCCCGGGGGGAGTATGGACAGATACGCAGTATTTT
CASSPGGVWTDTQYF
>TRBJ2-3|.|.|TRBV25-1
TGTGCCAGCAGTGCCGGACTGAGCCCGACAGATACGCAGTATTTT
CASSAGLSPTDTQYF
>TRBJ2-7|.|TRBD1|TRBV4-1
TGCGCCAGCAGCCACCCGGACAGGGGGCTCGACGAGCAGTACTTC
CASSHPDRGLDEQYF
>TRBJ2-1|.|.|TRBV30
TGTGCCTGGAGTGTACTCGAGCAGTTCTTC
CAWSVLEQFF
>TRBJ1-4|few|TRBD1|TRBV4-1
TGCGCCAGCAGCCACGGGACAGATGAAAAACTGTTTTTT
CASSHGTDEKLFF
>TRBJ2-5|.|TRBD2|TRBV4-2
TGTGCCAGCAGCCAAGGACAGTCTAGCGGGAGTTGGGAGACCCAGTACTTC
CASSQGQSSGSWETQYF
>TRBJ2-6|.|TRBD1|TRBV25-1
TGTGCCAGCAGTGACAGGGGGCGAGGGGCCAACGTCCTGACTTTC
CASSDRGRGANVLTF
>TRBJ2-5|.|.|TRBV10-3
TGTGCCATCAAAGGGGGAGACGGACAAGAGACCCAGTACTTC
CAIKGGDGQETQYF
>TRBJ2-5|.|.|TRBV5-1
TGCGCCAGCAGCTTGGGACAGAGTAAAGAGACCCAGTACTTC
CASSLGQSKETQYF
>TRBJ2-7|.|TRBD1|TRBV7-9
TGTGCCAGCAGCTTAGCGCTTGTAGAGGGGGCAGACGAGCAGTACTTC
CASSLALVEGADEQYF
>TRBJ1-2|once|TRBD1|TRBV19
TGTGCCAGTAGTCACGGACAGGGCTATGGCTACACCTTC
CASSHGQGYGYTF
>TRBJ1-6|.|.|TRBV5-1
TGCGCCAGCAGCCCGGAAGGGGTACCACCCCTCCACTTT
CASSPEGVPPLHF
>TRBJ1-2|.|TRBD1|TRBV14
TGTGCCAGCAGCCAAATCGTCGGCCGGGACAGGGATGGCTACACCTTC
CASSQIVGRDRDGYTF
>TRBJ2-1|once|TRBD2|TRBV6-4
TGTGCCAGCAGTCTCAGTCGACTAGCGGGGGGGGAGGATGAGCAGTTCTTC
CASSLSRLAGGEDEQFF
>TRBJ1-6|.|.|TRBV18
TGTGCCAGCTCACCAATCCACAGGGATTCACCCCTCCACTTT
CASSPIHRDSPLHF
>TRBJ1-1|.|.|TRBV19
TGTGCCAGTAGTATAGGGCAGGGGAACACTGAAGCTTTCTTT
CASSIGQGNTEAFF
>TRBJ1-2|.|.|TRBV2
TGTGCCAGCAGTGAAGGGAGACAGGCCCGGCGGTATGGCTACACCTTC
CASSEGRQARRYGYTF